This TCR beta chain was retrieved from a study of T cell changes during pregnancy in multiple sclerosis. The table came from immunoSEQ multiplex PCR; TCRdb's copy has only in-frame clones and leaves some out. The table includes around 50,000 clones, 91% detected once. Germline V lookup: CDR1 SGDLS, CDR2 YYNGEE. The CDR3 sequence is 15 residues long. V lost 4 bases and J 0 bases, leaving 11 bases between the germline ends. The sequence was collected from a female donor in good health, enrolled as a control in a pregnancy study. The chain joins TRBV9 to TRBJ2-1; no clear D. Sequencing used peripheral blood, obtained after pregnancy. The CDR3 loop is CASSSTYSSYNEQFF. As DNA, the CDR3 is TGTGCCAGCAGCTCCACTTATAGCTCCTACAATGAGCAGTTCTTC.